The following is a T cell receptor beta chain sequence with its context. Its antigen is not identified. The sample is drawn from a study of cytomegalovirus exposure and HLA in healthy donors. General study results and limits: A later look showed TCR association rates differing by HLA locus, highest for DRB1 and lowest for HLA-C.

The ends were cut back, 8 bases at V and 4 bases at J, with 12 bases in the middle. Germline V gene sequence: CDR1 SQVTM, CDR2 ANQGSEA. The CDR3 loop spans 12 amino acids. The PCR employed 60 Vbeta primers together with 13 Jbeta primers. Authors' analysis steps: Around 10 million of the about 80 million unique TCR beta chains counted in a later analysis were shared. Clones were sequenced by immunoSEQ multiplex PCR, and TCRdb holds only the in-frame ones, with some missing. V, J and clone size reflect that table, while D and trimming were determined from the DNA. The sample lists around 90,000 clones, approximately 79% occurring once.

This chain joins TRBV29-1 and TRBJ2-1, with D unresolved. The TCR sequence derives from a man aged 25-45 years in good health and CMV-seronegative. The sequenced material came from PBMCs. CDR3 coding DNA: TGCAGCCACGGTAACTTATACAATGAGCAGTTCTTC. It codes for CSHGNLYNEQFF.